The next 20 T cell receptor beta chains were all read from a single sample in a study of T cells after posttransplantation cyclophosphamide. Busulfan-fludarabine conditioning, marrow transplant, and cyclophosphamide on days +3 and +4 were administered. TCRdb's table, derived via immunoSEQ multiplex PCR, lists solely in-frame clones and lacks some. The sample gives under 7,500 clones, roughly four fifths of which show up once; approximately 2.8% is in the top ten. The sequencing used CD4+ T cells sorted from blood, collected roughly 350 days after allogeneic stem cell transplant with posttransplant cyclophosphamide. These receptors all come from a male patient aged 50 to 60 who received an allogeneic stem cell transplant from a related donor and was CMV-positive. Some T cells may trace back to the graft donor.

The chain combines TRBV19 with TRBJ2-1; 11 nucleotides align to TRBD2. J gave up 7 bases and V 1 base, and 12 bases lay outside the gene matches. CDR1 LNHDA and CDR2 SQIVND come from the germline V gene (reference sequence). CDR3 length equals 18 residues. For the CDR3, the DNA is TGTGCCAGTAGTATAGGCCTAGCGGGGGGCCCCAGCAATAATGAGCAGTTCTTC. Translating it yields CASSIGLAGGPSNNEQFF.

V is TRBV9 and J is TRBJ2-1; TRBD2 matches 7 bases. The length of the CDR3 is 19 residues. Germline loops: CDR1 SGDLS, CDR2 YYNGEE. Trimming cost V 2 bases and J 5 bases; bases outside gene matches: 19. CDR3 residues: CASSVGGGSSRGRDNEQFF. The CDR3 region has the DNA TGTGCCAGCAGCGTTGGGGGAGGGTCCTCTCGCGGGAGAGACAATGAGCAGTTCTTC.

CDR3 loop: CASSPPGVSGGPFF. Here the CDR3 DNA reads TGTGCCAGCTCACCACCTGGTGTAAGCGGGGGCCCGTTCTTC. The chain links TRBV18 to TRBJ2-1; TRBD2 aligns across 8 bases. Trimming took 0 bases from V and 15 from J; bases not matched to a gene: 10. CDR3 length: 14 amino acids. Germline loops: CDR1 KGHSH, CDR2 LQKENI.

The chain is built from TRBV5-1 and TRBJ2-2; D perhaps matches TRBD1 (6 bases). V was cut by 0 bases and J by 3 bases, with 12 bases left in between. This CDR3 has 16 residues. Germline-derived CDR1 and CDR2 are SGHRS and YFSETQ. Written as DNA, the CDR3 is TGCGCCAGCAGCTTGGAGGCAGGGGCCGACACCGGGGAGCTGTTTTTT. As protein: CASSLEAGADTGELFF.

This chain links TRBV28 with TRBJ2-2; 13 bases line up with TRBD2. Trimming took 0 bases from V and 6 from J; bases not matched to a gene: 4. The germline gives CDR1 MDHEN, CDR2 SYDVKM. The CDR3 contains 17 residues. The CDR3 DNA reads TGTGCCAGCAGTTTATGGCGACTAGCGGGAGGCCCCGGGGAGCTGTTTTTT. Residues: CASSLWRLAGGPGELFF.

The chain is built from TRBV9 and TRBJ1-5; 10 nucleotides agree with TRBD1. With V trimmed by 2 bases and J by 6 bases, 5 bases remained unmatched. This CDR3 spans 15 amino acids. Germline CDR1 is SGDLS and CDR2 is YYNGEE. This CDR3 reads CASSVGTGAGQPQHF. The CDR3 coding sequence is TGTGCCAGCAGCGTTGGGACAGGGGCGGGTCAGCCCCAGCATTTT.

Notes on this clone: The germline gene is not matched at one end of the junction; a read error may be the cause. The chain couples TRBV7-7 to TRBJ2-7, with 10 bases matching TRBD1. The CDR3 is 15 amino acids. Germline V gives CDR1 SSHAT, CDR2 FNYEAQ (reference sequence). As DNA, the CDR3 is TGTGCTAGCAGCCTCGGACAGGGGGTTAACTACGAGCAGTACTTC. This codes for CASSLGQGVNYEQYF.

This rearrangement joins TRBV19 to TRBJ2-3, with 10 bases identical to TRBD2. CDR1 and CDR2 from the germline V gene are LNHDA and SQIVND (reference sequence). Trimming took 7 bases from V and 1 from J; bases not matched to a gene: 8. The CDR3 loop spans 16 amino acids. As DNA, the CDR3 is TGTGCCAGTACCACCGCTCTAGCGGGGGGCACAGATACGCAGTATTTT. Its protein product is CASTTALAGGTDTQYF.

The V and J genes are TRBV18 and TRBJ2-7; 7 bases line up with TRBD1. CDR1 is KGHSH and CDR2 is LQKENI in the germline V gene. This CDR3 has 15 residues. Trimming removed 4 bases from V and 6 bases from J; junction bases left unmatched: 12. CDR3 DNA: TGTGCCAGCTCACTCCGGCAGGGGGACCCCCTCGAGCAGTACTTC. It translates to CASSLRQGDPLEQYF.

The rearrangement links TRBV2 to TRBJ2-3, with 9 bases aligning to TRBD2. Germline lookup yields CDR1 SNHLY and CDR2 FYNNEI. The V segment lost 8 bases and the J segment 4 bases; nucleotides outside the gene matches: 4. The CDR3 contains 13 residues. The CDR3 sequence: CASGTSLPDTQYF. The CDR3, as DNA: TGTGCCAGCGGGACTAGCCTGCCAGATACGCAGTATTTT.

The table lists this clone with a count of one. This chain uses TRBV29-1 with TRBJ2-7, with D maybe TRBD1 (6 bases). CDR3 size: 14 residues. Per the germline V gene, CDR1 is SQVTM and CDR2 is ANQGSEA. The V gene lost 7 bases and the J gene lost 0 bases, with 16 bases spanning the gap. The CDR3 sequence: CSAPQGSRSYEQYF. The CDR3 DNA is TGCAGCGCGCCTCAGGGGTCTCGCTCCTACGAGCAGTACTTC.

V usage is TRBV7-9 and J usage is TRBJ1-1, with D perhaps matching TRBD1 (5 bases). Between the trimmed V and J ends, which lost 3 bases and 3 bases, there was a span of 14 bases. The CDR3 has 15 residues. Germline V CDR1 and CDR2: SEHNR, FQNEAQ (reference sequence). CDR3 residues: CASSLRQSLDTEAFF. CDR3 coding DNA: TGTGCCAGCAGCTTGAGACAGAGCCTGGACACTGAAGCTTTCTTT.

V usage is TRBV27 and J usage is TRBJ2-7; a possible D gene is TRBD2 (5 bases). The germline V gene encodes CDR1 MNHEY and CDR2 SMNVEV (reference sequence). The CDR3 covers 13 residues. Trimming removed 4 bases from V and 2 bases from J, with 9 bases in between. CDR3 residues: CASSYGNPYEQYF. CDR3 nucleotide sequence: TGTGCCAGCAGTTACGGGAATCCCTACGAGCAGTACTTC.

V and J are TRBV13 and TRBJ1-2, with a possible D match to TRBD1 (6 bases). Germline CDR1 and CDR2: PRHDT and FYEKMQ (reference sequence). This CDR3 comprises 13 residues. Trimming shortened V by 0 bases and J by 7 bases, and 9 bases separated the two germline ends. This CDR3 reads CASSLGDRAGYTF. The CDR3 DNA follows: TGTGCCAGCAGCTTAGGGGACAGAGCTGGCTACACCTTC.

CDR3 nucleotide sequence: TGTGCCAGCAGCCGGGGTGGTAGCGAGGCAGATACGCAGTATTTT. It encodes CASSRGGSEADTQYF. The chain uses TRBV5-4 and TRBJ2-3, with a possible D match to TRBD2 (5 bases). The ends were cut back, 4 bases at V and 4 bases at J, with 16 bases in the middle. CDR1 is SGHNT and CDR2 is YYREEE in the germline V gene (reference sequence). The CDR3 spans 15 residues.

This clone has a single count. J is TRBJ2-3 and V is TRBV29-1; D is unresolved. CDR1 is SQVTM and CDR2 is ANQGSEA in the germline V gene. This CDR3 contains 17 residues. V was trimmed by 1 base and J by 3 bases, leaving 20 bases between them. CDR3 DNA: TGCAGCGTTGAAGGGGCCAGCCGTGGGTATGGGACAGATACGCAGTATTTT. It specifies CSVEGASRGYGTDTQYF.

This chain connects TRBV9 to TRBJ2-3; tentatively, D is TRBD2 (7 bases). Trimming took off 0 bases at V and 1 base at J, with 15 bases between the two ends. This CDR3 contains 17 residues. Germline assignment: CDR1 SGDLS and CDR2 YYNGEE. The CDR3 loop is CASSVDFGGGGTDTQYF. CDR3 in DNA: TGTGCCAGCAGCGTAGATTTTGGGGGGGGCGGCACAGATACGCAGTATTTT.

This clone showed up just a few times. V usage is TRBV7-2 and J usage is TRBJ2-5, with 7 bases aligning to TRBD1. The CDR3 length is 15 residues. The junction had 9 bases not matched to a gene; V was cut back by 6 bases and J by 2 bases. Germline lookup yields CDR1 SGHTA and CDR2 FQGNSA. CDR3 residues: CASSLNRDRQETQYF. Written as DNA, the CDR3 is TGTGCCAGCAGTCTTAACCGGGACAGACAAGAGACCCAGTACTTC.

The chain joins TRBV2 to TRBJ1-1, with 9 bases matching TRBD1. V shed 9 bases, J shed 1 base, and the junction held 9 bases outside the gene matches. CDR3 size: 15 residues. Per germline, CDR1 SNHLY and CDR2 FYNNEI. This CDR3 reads CASWTGASGNTEAFF. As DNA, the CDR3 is TGTGCCAGTTGGACAGGGGCGTCTGGGAACACTGAAGCTTTCTTT.

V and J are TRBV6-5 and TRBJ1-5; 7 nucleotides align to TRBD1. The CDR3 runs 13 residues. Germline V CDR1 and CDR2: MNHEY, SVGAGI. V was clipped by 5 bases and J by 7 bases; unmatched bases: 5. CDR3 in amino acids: CASSVTGSQPQHF. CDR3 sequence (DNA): TGTGCCAGCAGTGTGACAGGGAGCCAGCCCCAGCATTTT.